A single sample is the source of the 20 T cell receptor beta chains below, sequenced in a study of T cells after yellow fever vaccination. From the 5' RACE reads, TCRdb called clonotypes with MiXCR, one entry per CDR3 protein. In the table there are approximately 120,000 distinct CDR3 sequences, 12% to 15% of which are singletons. The sample consisted of CD8+ T cells sorted from PBMCs, taken 5 days after the yellow fever booster vaccination. These receptors were obtained from a man between 18 and 35 years old who received the YFV17D yellow fever vaccine.

This clonotype was counted between two and nine times. The rearrangement links TRBV6-5 to TRBJ2-7; no clear D. Deletions cut 0 bases from V and 6 bases from J, with 9 bases between. The CDR3 is 13 amino acids. Per the germline V gene, CDR1 is MNHEY and CDR2 is SVGAGI. CDR3 sequence: CASSYSGVSEQYV. The CDR3 nucleotides are TGTGCCAGCAGTTACTCTGGGGTCTCCGAGCAGTACGTC.

The V call is TRBV4-1, the J call TRBJ1-5; no clear D. V was trimmed by 0 bases and J by 2 bases, leaving 8 bases between them. Germline V CDR1 and CDR2: MGHRA, YSYEKL. CDR3 length: 15 residues. CDR3 residues: CASSQDRAGNQPQHF. The CDR3, as DNA: TGCGCCAGCAGCCAAGATCGGGCTGGCAATCAGCCCCAGCATTTT.

This clonotype was observed a few times. V gene TRBV7-2 combines with J gene TRBJ1-6; 12 positions agree with TRBD1. V lost 0 bases to trimming and J lost 5 bases; unmatched junction nucleotides: 8. Per germline, CDR1 SGHTA and CDR2 FQGNSA. The CDR3 runs to 19 residues. CDR3 coding DNA: TGTGCCAGCAGCTTAGCGTTCGAAGGGACAGGGGGCCATAATTCACCCCTCCACTTT. Its protein product is CASSLAFEGTGGHNSPLHF.

The rearrangement uses TRBV7-2 and TRBJ2-5; D is perhaps TRBD2 (5 bases). Germline V gene lookup returns CDR1 SGHTA and CDR2 FQGNSA. The CDR3 has 13 residues. Trimming pared 4 bases from V and 1 base from J, leaving 7 bases between. The CDR3 protein is CASSWRLQETQYF. CDR3 sequence (DNA): TGTGCCAGCAGCTGGAGGCTCCAAGAGACCCAGTACTTC.

The rearrangement joins TRBV6-5 to TRBJ2-2; 11 bases are a match to TRBD2. There are 17 residues in the CDR3. Unmatched junction bases numbered 4, after V lost 4 bases and J lost 0 bases. The germline V gene encodes CDR1 MNHEY and CDR2 SVGAGI. The CDR3 DNA sequence: TGTGCCAGCAGTTTTAGCGGGGGGGGAGCGAACACCGGGGAGCTGTTTTTT. Its translation: CASSFSGGGANTGELFF.

The rearrangement links TRBV20-1 to TRBJ1-2, with 8 positions matching TRBD1. Looked up from germline, CDR1 is DFQATT and CDR2 is SNEGSKA (reference sequence). This CDR3 has 15 amino acids. Trimming cost V 6 bases and J 4 bases; bases outside gene matches: 13. The CDR3 nucleotides are TGCAGTGCCCCACAGGGGGGGGACTTTGGCTATGGCTACACCTTC. Encoded protein: CSAPQGGDFGYGYTF.

This clonotype appeared a few times. The chain employs TRBV27 and TRBJ2-5, with no clear D. This CDR3 spans 12 amino acids. CDR1 is MNHEY, CDR2 SMNVEV, per germline (reference sequence). V was pared by 1 base and J by 4 bases, with 4 bases between. The CDR3 region has the DNA TGTGCCAGCAGTTTATACGGAGAGACCCAGTACTTC. This sequence encodes CASSLYGETQYF.

This clonotype was picked up a small number of times. This sequence joins TRBV12-3 or TRBV12-4 and TRBJ2-1, with 8 bases that match TRBD2. The V gene end was trimmed by 4 bases and the J gene end by 6 bases; junction bases not matched to a gene: 5. The CDR3 runs to 14 residues. The DNA for the CDR3 is TGTGCCAGCAGTTCGGGGGGGGGGCTCAATGAGCAGTTCTTC. Translation gives CASSSGGGLNEQFF.

The CDR3 bases are TGCAGCGCGACAGGTGGCACCGGGGAGCTGTTTTTT. Its protein product is CSATGGTGELFF. This chain connects TRBV29-1 to TRBJ2-2; maybe TRBD1 (6 bases). The CDR3 extends over 12 amino acids. Germline-derived CDR1 and CDR2 are SQVTM and ANQGSEA. V shed 7 bases and J shed 4 bases, with 10 bases lying between them.

This clonotype was seen more than once but under ten times. The V call is TRBV9, the J call TRBJ1-1; perhaps TRBD1 as D (5 bases). CDR1 and CDR2 from the germline V gene are SGDLS and YYNGEE. V shed 4 bases and J shed 3 bases, with 13 bases lying between them. The CDR3 contains 14 residues. The CDR3 spells CASSPGRFDTEAFF. CDR3 nucleotide sequence: TGTGCCAGCAGCCCGGGACGGTTTGACACTGAAGCTTTCTTT.

In its sample, this clonotype was seen a few times. The V and J genes are TRBV7-9 and TRBJ2-5; D ambiguous. V lost 4 bases, J lost 3 bases, and 9 bases lay in between. The CDR3 runs 13 residues. CDR1 is SEHNR and CDR2 is FQNEAQ in the germline V gene (reference sequence). CDR3 nucleotide sequence: TGTGCCAGCAGCTCCGCCAAGGAAGAGACCCAGTACTTC. This translates into CASSSAKEETQYF.

This clonotype was counted a few times. This chain uses TRBV9 with TRBJ2-5; 13 nucleotides agree with TRBD2. The CDR3 extends over 19 amino acids. Germline trimming cut 4 bases from V and 2 bases from J; bases unmatched to any gene: 14. Germline V gene data show CDR1 as SGDLS and CDR2 as YYNGEE. The CDR3 DNA is TGTGCCAGCAGCCCTCGACTAGCGGGGGGAGGAGTTGGGCAAGAGACCCAGTACTTC. Protein sequence: CASSPRLAGGGVGQETQYF.

This clonotype was seen many times. V usage is TRBV5-6 and J usage is TRBJ1-4; 9 bases are a match to TRBD1. With V trimmed by 4 bases and J by 1 base, 2 bases remained unmatched. Germline lookup yields CDR1 SGHDT and CDR2 YYEEEE. The CDR3 is made up of 15 amino acids. The CDR3 region is CASSQGQGTNEKLFF. CDR3 DNA: TGTGCCAGCAGCCAGGGACAGGGAACTAATGAAAAACTGTTTTTT.

The CDR3 here is CASSLRALWGNTIYF. CDR3 nucleotide sequence: TGCGCCAGCAGCCTGAGGGCCCTGTGGGGAAACACCATATATTTT. The chain uses TRBV4-3 and TRBJ1-3, with no clear D. The CDR3 consists of 15 residues. CDR1 and CDR2 (germline): LGHNA, YSLEER. Trimming stripped 4 bases from V and 4 bases from J, with 14 bases between.

The genes are TRBV11-2 and TRBJ2-5; D possibly corresponds to TRBD1 (6 bases). Germline assignment: CDR1 SGHAT and CDR2 FQNNGV. V gave up 1 base and J gave up 1 base, with 16 bases separating them. The CDR3 has 17 residues. This CDR3 is CASSLAGEGVVQETQYF. Here the CDR3 DNA reads TGTGCCAGCAGCTTAGCCGGAGAGGGGGTAGTCCAAGAGACCCAGTACTTC.

The chain employs TRBV7-9 and TRBJ2-5; 13 nucleotides agree with TRBD2. Germline CDR1 and CDR2: SEHNR and FQNEAQ (reference sequence). Trimming removed 5 bases from V and 2 bases from J; junction bases left unmatched: 5. The CDR3 runs to 16 residues. The CDR3 spells CASSTGTSGEQETQYF. DNA for the CDR3: TGTGCCAGCAGCACGGGGACTAGCGGGGAGCAAGAGACCCAGTACTTC.

This clonotype is a singleton in its sample. The chain has TRBV6-1 and TRBJ2-5; 10 bases are shared with TRBD1. Trimming removed 0 bases from V and 5 bases from J; junction bases left unmatched: 3. This CDR3 is built from 15 residues. Germline-derived CDR1 and CDR2 are MNHNS and SASEGT. This chain's CDR3 is CASSEAPGQGETQYF. The DNA for the CDR3 is TGTGCCAGCAGTGAAGCTCCGGGACAGGGGGAGACCCAGTACTTC.

This clonotype occurred a few times. CDR3 nucleotide sequence: TGTGCCAGCAGCTTAGTCGGCACAGCGAACACCGGGGAGCTGTTTTTT. Translation: CASSLVGTANTGELFF. V gene TRBV7-9 combines with J gene TRBJ2-2; D unresolved. There are 16 residues in the CDR3. Germline assignment: CDR1 SEHNR and CDR2 FQNEAQ (reference sequence). V lost 1 base, J lost 0 bases, and 9 bases lay in between.

The sample holds many counts of this clonotype. This chain uses TRBV5-6 with TRBJ2-3; weak D call: TRBD2 (5 bases). The CDR3 is 15 amino acids. Germline V CDR1 and CDR2: SGHDT, YYEEEE. With 4 bases removed from V and 0 bases from J, the gap between germline ends came to 12 bases. The CDR3 spells CASSIWTSSTDTQYF. CDR3 nucleotides: TGTGCCAGCAGCATCTGGACTTCTAGCACAGATACGCAGTATTTT.

The chain recombines TRBV7-9 with TRBJ1-5; D is unclear. The V and J ends lost 5 bases and 1 base respectively, with 6 bases between them. The CDR3 runs 13 residues. Germline V gives CDR1 SEHNR, CDR2 FQNEAQ (reference sequence). In nucleotides, the CDR3 is TGTGCCAGCAGCCCCGCCAGCAATCAGCCCCAGCATTTT. Translated: CASSPASNQPQHF. The full variable domain, with the rest looked up from reference TRBV7-9 and TRBJ1-5, is DTGVSQNPRHKITKRGQNVTFRCDPISEHNRLYWYRQTLGQGPEFLTYFQNEAQLEKSRLLSDRFSAERPKGSFSTLEIQRTEQGDSAMYLCASSPASNQPQHFGDGTRLSIL.